This T cell receptor beta chain was retrieved from a study of regulatory T cells in long-lasting Graves disease. V was cut by 6 bases and J by 7 bases, with 18 bases left in between. Germline CDR1 LNHDA, CDR2 SQIVND (reference sequence). The CDR3 is made up of 14 amino acids. Stated time point: newly diagnosed GD, antithyroid drugs for less than 3 months. PBMCs provided the RNA from which the TCR library was made. Arm-PCR of CDR3 regions and iRepertoire HTBI primers were used to build TCR beta libraries. One entry per CDR3 protein results from TCRdb running MiXCR on the multiplex PCR reads. Of 250,000 to 300,000 distinct CDR3 sequences detected, around 18% appear once; the ten largest clones hold 14%. In this sample, this clonotype turned up many times. This same sample was also taken into another study, of T cells in Graves' hyperthyroidism and ophthalmopathy.

The clonotype originates from a woman aged 25 to 39 with Graves disease. The material was peripheral blood mononuclear cells (PBMCs), obtained at new diagnosis, from a patient treated with antithyroid drugs. The chain couples TRBV19 to TRBJ1-1; D ambiguous. The CDR3 reads CASRPQNLHGEAFF. The CDR3 nucleotides are TGTGCCAGTAGGCCACAGAACTTACACGGTGAAGCTTTCTTT.